What follows is one TCR beta chain and its context. Its specificity is unknown. The sample is drawn from a study of identical twins. General study results and limits: Compared with models, monozygotic twins showed more out-of-frame TCR alpha sharing. Twin-shared out-of-frame alpha sequences were enriched for low generation probability.

From the 5' RACE reads, TCRdb called clonotypes with MiXCR, one entry per CDR3 protein. The sample consists of 500,000 or so distinct CDR3 sequences, 14% of them appearing once. Germline lookup yields CDR1 SEHNR and CDR2 FQNEAQ (reference sequence). Trimming stripped 3 bases from V and 4 bases from J, with 13 bases between. This CDR3 has 14 amino acids. This sample was shared with a second study, whose subject was yellow fever vaccine responses in identical twins.

Sample: CD4+ T cells sorted from blood. V is TRBV7-9 and J is TRBJ2-7, with D perhaps matching TRBD2 (6 bases). The TCR was taken from a woman younger than 30 in good health. DNA for the CDR3: TGTGCCAGCAGCTTGACTAGAGCGAAATACGAGCAGTACTTC. It yields the protein CASSLTRAKYEQYF.